This T cell receptor (beta chain) is drawn from a study of blood T cell repertoires in COVID-19. The protocol was immunoSEQ multiplex PCR, while the TCRdb copy is restricted to in-frame clones and leaves out a portion. The sample consists of approximately 200,000 clones, around 87% of them appearing once. Trimming shortened V by 2 bases and J by 3 bases, and 22 bases separated the two germline ends. The CDR3 is 18 residues long. Germline assignment: CDR1 SGHDT and CDR2 YYEEEE. This receptor was identified in a woman younger than 35 in a cohort exposed to, infected with or recovered from COVID-19 (not recorded which). The sequenced sample was PBMCs or T cells enriched from blood (not recorded which). This chain uses TRBV5-6 with TRBJ2-3; perhaps TRBD2 as D (6 bases). In DNA form, the CDR3 reads TGTGCCAGCAGCTTTGGAGAGGGGTGGGAGGCGGGGACAGATACGCAGTATTTT. Protein sequence: CASSFGEGWEAGTDTQYF.